The clone carrying this T cell receptor (beta chain) was seen a handful of times. What it binds is not known. The data are from a study of response to subunit inactivated influenza vaccine. TCRdb re-analysed the RT-PCR reads in MiXCR, keeping a single row per CDR3 protein. The table includes approximately 500,000 distinct CDR3 sequences, over 10% detected once. Study-wide results and limits: It was suggested by the authors that few new T cells are recruited by each seasonal influenza vaccination.

This sequence was found in a man aged 45-60 years who received an inactivated influenza vaccine. The sample in question was PBMCs from blood, obtained about 6 weeks after vaccination.

CDR3 sequence (DNA): TGTGCCTGGGCCTTAGGGGGCTTTGAGACCCAGTACTTC. Translation: CAWALGGFETQYF. The V call is TRBV30, the J call TRBJ2-5; TRBD1 matches at 7 bases. After removal of 5 bases from V and 5 bases from J, the junction contained 8 bases not matched to a gene. The CDR3 is 13 residues long. Germline-derived CDR1 and CDR2 are GTSNPN and SVGIG (reference sequence).